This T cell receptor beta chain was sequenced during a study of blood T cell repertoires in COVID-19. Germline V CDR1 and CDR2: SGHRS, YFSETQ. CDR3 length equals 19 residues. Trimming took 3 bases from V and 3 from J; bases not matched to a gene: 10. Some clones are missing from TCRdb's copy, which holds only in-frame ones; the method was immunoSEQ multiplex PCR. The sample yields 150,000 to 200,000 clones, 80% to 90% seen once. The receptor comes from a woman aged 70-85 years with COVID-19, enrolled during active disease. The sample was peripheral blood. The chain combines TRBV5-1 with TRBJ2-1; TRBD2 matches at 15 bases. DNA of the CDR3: TGCGCCAGCAGCTCGGGGACTAGCGGGAGGTTTATGAGCTACAATGAGCAGTTCTTC. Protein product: CASSSGTSGRFMSYNEQFF.